The source of this T cell receptor (beta chain) is a study of identical twins' blood T cells. Across the study: Some 12 libraries, six alpha and six beta, gave approximately 50 million reads.

General study points: Twins shared more top CDR3 clonotypes than unrelated donors did. V gene usage reportedly matched far better within twin pairs than unrelated donors.

Remarks on this clonotype: The antigen remains undetermined.

Original analysis: Per-library CDR3 reads ranged about 2 to 3.6 million; clonotypes, ~90,000 to ~550,000. TCRdb fed the 5' RACE reads into MiXCR, producing one record per CDR3 protein. TCRdb assigned the V and J calls; the authors' analysis was not used. The table records fewer than 450,000 distinct CDR3 sequences, 28% of them present only once. The sequencing input was PBMCs. The clonotype was recovered from a woman aged 18 to 55 in good health.

CDR3 DNA: TGCACCGCGTCGGAGAACTATGGCTACACCTTC. Its translation is CTASENYGYTF. J is TRBJ1-2 and V is TRBV29-1; D ambiguous. The germline V gene encodes CDR1 SQVTM and CDR2 ANQGSEA. This CDR3 has 11 amino acids.